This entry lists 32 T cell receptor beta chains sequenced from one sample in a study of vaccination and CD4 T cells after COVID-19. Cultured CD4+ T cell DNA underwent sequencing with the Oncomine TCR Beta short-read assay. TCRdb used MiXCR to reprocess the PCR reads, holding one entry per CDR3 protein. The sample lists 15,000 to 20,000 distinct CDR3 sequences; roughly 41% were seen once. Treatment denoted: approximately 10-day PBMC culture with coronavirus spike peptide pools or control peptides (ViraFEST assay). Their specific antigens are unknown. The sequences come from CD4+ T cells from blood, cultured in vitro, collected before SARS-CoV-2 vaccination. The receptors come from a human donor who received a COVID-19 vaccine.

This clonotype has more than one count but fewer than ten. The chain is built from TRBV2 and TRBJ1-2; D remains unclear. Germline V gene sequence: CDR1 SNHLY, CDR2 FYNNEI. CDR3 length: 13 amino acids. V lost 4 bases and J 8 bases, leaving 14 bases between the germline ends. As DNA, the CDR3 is TGTGCCAGCAGTGTAATGGTAGGAGGCGGCTACACCTTC. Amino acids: CASSVMVGGGYTF.

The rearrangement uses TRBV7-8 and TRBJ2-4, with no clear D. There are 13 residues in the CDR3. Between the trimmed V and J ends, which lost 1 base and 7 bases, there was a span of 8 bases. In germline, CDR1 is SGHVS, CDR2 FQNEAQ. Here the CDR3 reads CASSLERYNIQYF. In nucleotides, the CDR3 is TGTGCCAGCAGCTTAGAGCGTTATAACATTCAGTACTTC.

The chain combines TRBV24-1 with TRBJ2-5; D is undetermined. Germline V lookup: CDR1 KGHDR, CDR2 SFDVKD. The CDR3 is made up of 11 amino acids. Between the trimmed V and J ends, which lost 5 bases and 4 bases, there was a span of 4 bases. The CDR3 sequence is CATSAAETQYF. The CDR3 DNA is TGTGCCACCAGTGCAGCAGAGACCCAGTACTTC.

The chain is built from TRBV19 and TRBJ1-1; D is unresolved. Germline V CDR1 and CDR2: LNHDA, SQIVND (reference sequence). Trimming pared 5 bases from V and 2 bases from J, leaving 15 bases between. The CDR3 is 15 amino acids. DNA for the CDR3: TGTGCCAGTAGTGCCGACCGTGGGGTCAACACTGAAGCTTTCTTT. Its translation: CASSADRGVNTEAFF.

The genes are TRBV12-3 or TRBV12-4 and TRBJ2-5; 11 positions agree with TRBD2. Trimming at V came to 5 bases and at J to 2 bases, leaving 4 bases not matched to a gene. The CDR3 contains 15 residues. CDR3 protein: CASSSSGGAQETQYF. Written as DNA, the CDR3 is TGTGCCAGCAGTAGTAGCGGGGGGGCACAAGAGACCCAGTACTTC.

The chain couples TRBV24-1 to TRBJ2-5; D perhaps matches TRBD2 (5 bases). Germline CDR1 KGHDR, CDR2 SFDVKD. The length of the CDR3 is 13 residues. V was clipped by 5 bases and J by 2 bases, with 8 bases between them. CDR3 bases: TGTGCCACCAGTGTAGGCGGGCAAGAGACCCAGTACTTC. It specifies CATSVGGQETQYF.

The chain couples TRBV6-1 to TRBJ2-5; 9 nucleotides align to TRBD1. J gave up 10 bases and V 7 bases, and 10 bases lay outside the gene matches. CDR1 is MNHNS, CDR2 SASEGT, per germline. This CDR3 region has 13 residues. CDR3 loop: CASTLSTGGNQYF. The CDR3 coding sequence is TGTGCCAGCACTCTATCGACAGGGGGTAACCAGTACTTC.

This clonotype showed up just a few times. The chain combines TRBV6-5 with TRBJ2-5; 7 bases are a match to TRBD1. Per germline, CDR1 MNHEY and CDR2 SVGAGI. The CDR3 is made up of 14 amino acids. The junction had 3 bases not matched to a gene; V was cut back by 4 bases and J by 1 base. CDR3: CASSSGQAQETQYF. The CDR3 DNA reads TGTGCCAGCAGTTCCGGACAGGCCCAAGAGACCCAGTACTTC.

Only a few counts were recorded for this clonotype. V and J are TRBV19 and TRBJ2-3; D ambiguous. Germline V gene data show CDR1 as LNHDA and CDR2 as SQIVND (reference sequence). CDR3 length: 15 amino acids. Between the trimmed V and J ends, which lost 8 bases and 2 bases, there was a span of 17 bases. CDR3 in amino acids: CASSLVRASTDTQYF. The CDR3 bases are TGTGCCAGTTCCTTAGTCCGGGCATCCACAGATACGCAGTATTTT.

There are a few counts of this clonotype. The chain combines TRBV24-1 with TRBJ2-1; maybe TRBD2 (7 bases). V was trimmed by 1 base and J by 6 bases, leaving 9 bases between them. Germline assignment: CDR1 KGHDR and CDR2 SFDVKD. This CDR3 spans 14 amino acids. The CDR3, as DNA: TGTGCCACCAGTGATTTCGGGGGGCGCAATGAGCAGTTCTTC. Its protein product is CATSDFGGRNEQFF.

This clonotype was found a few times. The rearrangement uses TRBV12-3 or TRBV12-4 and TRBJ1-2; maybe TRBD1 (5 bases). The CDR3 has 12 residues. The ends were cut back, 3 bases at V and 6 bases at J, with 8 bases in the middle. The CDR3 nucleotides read TGTGCCAGCAGTTTTTGGGGCAATGGCTACACCTTC. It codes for CASSFWGNGYTF.

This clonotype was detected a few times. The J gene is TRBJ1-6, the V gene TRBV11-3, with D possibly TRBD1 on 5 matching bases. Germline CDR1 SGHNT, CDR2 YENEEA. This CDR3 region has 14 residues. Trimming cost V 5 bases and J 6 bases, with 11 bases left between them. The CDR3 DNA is TGTGCCAGCAGCCCGGGACTGACTAATTCACCCCTCCACTTT. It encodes CASSPGLTNSPLHF.

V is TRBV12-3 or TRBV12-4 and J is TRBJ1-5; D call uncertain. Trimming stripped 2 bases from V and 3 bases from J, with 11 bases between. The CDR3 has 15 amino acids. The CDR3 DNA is TGTGCCAGCAGTTTAACTCATGGACCCAATCAGCCCCAGCATTTT. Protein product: CASSLTHGPNQPQHF.

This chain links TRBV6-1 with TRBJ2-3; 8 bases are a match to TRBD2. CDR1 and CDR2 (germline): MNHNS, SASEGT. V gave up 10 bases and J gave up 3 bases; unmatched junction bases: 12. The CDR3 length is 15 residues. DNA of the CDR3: TGTGCCAACCGTTTCGGGGGCGGGGGGACAGATACGCAGTATTTT. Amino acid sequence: CANRFGGGGTDTQYF.

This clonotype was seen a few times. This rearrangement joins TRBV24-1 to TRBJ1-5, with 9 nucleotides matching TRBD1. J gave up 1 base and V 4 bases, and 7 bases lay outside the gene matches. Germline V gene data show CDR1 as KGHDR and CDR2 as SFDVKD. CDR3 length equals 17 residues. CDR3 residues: CATSESTGGMSNQPQHF. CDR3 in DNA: TGTGCCACCAGTGAATCGACAGGGGGGATGAGCAATCAGCCCCAGCATTTT.

CDR3 residues: CASSQSTGGSGTEAFF. CDR3 coding DNA: TGCGCCAGCAGCCAATCGACAGGGGGCTCGGGGACTGAAGCTTTCTTT. V is TRBV5-1 and J is TRBJ1-1; 10 nucleotides line up with TRBD1. CDR1 is SGHRS and CDR2 is YFSETQ in the germline V gene. J was trimmed by 5 bases and V by 4 bases; bases with no gene match: 11. This CDR3 spans 16 amino acids.

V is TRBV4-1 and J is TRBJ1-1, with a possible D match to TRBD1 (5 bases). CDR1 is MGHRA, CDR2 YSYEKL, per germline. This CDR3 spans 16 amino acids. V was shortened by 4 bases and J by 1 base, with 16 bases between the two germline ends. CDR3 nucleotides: TGCGCCAGCAGCCGGTCCGGGGGGACGGGGAACACTGAAGCTTTCTTT. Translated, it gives CASSRSGGTGNTEAFF.

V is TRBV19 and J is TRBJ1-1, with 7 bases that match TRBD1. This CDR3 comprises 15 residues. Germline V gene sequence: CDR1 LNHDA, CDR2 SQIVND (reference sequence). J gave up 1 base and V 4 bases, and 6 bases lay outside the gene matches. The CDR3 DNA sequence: TGTGCCAGTAGTACCAGACAGGGATGGAACACTGAAGCTTTCTTT. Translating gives CASSTRQGWNTEAFF.

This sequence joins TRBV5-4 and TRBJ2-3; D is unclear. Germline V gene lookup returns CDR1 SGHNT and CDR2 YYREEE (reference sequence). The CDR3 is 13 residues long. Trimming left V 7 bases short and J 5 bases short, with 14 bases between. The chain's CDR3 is CASGPRNVDTQYF. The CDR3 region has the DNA TGTGCCAGCGGTCCAAGGAACGTAGATACGCAGTATTTT.

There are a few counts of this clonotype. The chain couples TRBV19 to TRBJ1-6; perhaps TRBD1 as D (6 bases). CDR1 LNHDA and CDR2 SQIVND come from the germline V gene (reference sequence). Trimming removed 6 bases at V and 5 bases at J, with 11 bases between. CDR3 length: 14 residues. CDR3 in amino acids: CASRQGRDNSPLHF. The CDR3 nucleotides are TGTGCCAGTAGACAGGGCCGTGATAATTCACCCCTCCACTTT.

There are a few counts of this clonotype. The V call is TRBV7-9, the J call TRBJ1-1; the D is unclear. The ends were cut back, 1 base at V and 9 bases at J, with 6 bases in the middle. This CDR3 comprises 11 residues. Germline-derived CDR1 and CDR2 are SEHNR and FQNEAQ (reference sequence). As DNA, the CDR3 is TGTGCCAGCAGCTTAGTGAGTAAAGCTTTCTTT. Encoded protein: CASSLVSKAFF.

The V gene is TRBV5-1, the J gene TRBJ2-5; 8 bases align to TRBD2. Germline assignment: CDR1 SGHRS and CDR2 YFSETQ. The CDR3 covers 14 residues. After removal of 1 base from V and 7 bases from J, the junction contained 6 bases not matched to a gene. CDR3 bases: TGCGCCAGCAGCTTGTCCCTAGCGGGCGGGACCCAGTACTTC. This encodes CASSLSLAGGTQYF.

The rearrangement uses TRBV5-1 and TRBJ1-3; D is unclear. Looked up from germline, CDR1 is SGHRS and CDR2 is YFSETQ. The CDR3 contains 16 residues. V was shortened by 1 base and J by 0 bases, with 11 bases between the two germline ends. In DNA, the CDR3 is TGCGCCAGCAGCTTGAATGGAGCTAACTCTGGAAACACCATATATTTT. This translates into CASSLNGANSGNTIYF.

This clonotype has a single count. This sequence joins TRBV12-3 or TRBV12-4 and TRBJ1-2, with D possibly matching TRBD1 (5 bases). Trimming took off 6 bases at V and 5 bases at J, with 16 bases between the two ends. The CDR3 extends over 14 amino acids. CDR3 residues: CASSPTAGQYGYTF. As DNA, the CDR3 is TGTGCCAGCAGCCCCACAGCGGGGCAATATGGCTACACCTTC.

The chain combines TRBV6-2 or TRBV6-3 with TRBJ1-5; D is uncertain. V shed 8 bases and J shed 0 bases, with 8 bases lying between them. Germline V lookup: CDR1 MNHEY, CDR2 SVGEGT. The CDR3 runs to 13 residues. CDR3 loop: CASAVDSNQPQHF. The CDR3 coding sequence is TGTGCCAGCGCCGTGGATAGCAATCAGCCCCAGCATTTT.

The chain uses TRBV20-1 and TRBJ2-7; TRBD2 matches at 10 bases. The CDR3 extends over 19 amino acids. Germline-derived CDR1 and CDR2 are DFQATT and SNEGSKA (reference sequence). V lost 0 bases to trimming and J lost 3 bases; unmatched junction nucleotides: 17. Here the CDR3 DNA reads TGCAGTGCTAGAGATGTCGGGGGAGGCCGACTAGCGGGCCACTACGAGCAGTACTTC. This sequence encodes CSARDVGGGRLAGHYEQYF.

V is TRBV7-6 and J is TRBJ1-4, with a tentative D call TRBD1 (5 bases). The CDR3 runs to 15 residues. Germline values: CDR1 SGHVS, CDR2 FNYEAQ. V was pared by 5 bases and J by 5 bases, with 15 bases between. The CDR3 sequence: CASSHYRLRNEKLFF. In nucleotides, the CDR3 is TGTGCCAGCAGCCATTACAGGCTCAGGAATGAAAAACTGTTTTTT.

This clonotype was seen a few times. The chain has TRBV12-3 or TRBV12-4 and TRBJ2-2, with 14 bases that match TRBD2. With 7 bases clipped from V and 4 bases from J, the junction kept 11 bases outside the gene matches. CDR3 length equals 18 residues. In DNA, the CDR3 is TGTGCCAGCACTTCGACTAGCGGGGGGGCCGGCGCCACCGGGGAGCTGTTTTTT. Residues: CASTSTSGGAGATGELFF.

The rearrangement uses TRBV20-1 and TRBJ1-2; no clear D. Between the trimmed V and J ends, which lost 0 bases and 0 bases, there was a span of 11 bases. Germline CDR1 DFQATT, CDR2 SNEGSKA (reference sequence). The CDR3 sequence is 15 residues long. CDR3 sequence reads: CSARDPAQANYGYTF. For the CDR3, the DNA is TGCAGTGCTAGAGATCCGGCCCAAGCTAACTATGGCTACACCTTC.

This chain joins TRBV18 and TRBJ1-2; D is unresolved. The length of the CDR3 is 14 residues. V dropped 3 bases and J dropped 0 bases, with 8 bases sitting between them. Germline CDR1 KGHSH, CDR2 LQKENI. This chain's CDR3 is CASSPTDSNYGYTF. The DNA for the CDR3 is TGTGCCAGCTCACCGACTGATTCTAACTATGGCTACACCTTC.

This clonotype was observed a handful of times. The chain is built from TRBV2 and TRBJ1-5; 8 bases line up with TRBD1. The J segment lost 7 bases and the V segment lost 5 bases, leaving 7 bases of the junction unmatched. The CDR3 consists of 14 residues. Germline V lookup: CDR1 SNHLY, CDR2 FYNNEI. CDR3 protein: CASSQDRGGQPQHF. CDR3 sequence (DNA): TGTGCCAGCAGTCAAGACAGGGGTGGGCAGCCCCAGCATTTT.

The CDR3 protein is CASGRDGRSSEQFF. DNA for the CDR3: TGTGCCAGCGGTAGGGACGGACGTTCTTCTGAGCAGTTCTTC. The chain joins TRBV25-1 to TRBJ2-1; either TRBD1 or TRBD2 may fit D (5 bases each). Germline V lookup: CDR1 MGHDK, CDR2 SYGVNS. The CDR3 consists of 14 residues. Trimming took off 8 bases at V and 9 bases at J, with 20 bases between the two ends.